This TCR beta chain stems from a study of T cells in localized non-small cell lung cancer. Notes on the study in general: Adjacent uninvolved lung had the highest clonality, suggesting focused antigen responses.

Method: immunoSEQ multiplex PCR; TCRdb's copy keeps in-frame clones and lacks some. This repertoire shows tens of thousands of clones, roughly 86% found once; its top ten account for about 14%. V was shortened by 0 bases and J by 0 bases, with 12 bases between the two germline ends. The CDR3 runs to 17 residues. The germline CDR1 and CDR2 sequences are SGHDN and FVKESK. Points on this clone: Its specificity is unknown.

The chain is built from TRBV14 and TRBJ1-3; weak D call: TRBD1 (5 bases). This receptor was obtained from a female donor at least 60 years old with stage I lung adenocarcinoma. The sample consisted of peripheral blood, taken before any cancer treatment. The CDR3 here is CASSQERGISSGNTIYF. CDR3 bases: TGTGCCAGCAGCCAAGAGAGGGGAATAAGCTCTGGAAACACCATATATTTT.